The clone carrying this T cell receptor (beta chain) was observed once. What it recognizes is unknown. This specimen belongs to a study of cytomegalovirus exposure and HLA in healthy donors. Overall study context: Counted in an early data release were about 86 million unique TCRs from HLA-typed donors. Genotyping of 430 or so donors showed that around 85% belonged to the Caucasian-associated ancestry cluster.

PCR used 60 Vbeta primers and 13 Jbeta primers. Authors' analysis steps: Among the unique TCR beta chains that a later analysis counted, about 85 million in all, about 11 million were shared. Clones were sequenced by immunoSEQ multiplex PCR, and TCRdb holds only the in-frame ones, with some missing. The DNA was the basis for D and trimming; V, J and clone size are from that table. The sample has about 270,000 clones; 86% are singletons. V lost 5 bases, J lost 0 bases, and 6 bases stayed unmatched. Germline assignment: CDR1 SEHNR and CDR2 FQNEAQ (reference sequence). The CDR3 totals 16 residues. Findings and limits, study-wide: After further analysis at a later stage, 16,951 TCR beta sequences were associated with HLA alleles at 0.05 false discovery rate.

Sequenced material: PBMCs. This rearrangement joins TRBV7-9 to TRBJ1-5; 8 bases agree with TRBD1. The sequence derives from a man aged 35 to 55 in good health and CMV-seropositive. The CDR3 spells CASSDTGGNSNQPQHF. The CDR3 DNA reads as TGTGCCAGCAGCGATACAGGGGGTAATAGCAATCAGCCCCAGCATTTT.